These 10 T cell receptor beta chains came from one sample sequenced in a study of cytomegalovirus exposure and HLA in healthy donors. PCR was performed using 60 Vbeta and 13 Jbeta primers. Sequenced by immunoSEQ multiplex PCR; TCRdb stores in-frame clones only, minus some. The table lists fewer than 100,000 clones, roughly 85% of them singletons. The sample was PBMCs. The receptors were gathered from a female donor in good health and CMV-seronegative.

The chain joins TRBV30 to TRBJ2-2, with D maybe TRBD2 (6 bases). The CDR3 runs 12 residues. Trimming stripped 3 bases from V and 7 bases from J, with 9 bases between. Looked up from germline, CDR1 is GTSNPN and CDR2 is SVGIG (reference sequence). DNA for the CDR3: TGTGCCTGGAGATCGGAGGGCGGGGAGCTGTTTTTT. Translating gives CAWRSEGGELFF.

This rearrangement joins TRBV2 to TRBJ2-5; 10 bases map to TRBD1. V lost 6 bases to trimming and J lost 5 bases; unmatched junction nucleotides: 6. Per the germline V gene, CDR1 is SNHLY and CDR2 is FYNNEI. The length of the CDR3 is 14 residues. DNA of the CDR3: TGTGCCAGCAGCGCCGGGACAGGGGACGAGACCCAGTACTTC. This translates into CASSAGTGDETQYF.

The CDR3 here is CASSSNLGLQETQYF. CDR3 in DNA: TGTGCCAGCAGCTCTAACCTAGGTCTCCAAGAGACCCAGTACTTC. This chain links TRBV5-4 with TRBJ2-5, with D unresolved. V was cut by 3 bases and J by 1 base, with 13 bases left in between. This CDR3 comprises 15 residues. CDR1 is SGHNT, CDR2 YYREEE, per germline (reference sequence).

The rearrangement joins TRBV6-5 to TRBJ1-2; 7 positions agree with TRBD1. The CDR3 loop spans 13 amino acids. Germline CDR1 MNHEY, CDR2 SVGAGI. J lost 5 bases, V lost 6 bases, and 6 bases had no gene match. The DNA for the CDR3 is TGTGCCAGCAGCTACGGGACAGATTATGGCTACACCTTC. Encoded protein: CASSYGTDYGYTF.

The gene calls are TRBV5-6 and TRBJ1-2; 8 bases agree with TRBD1. With 5 bases clipped from V and 5 bases from J, the junction kept 5 bases outside the gene matches. This CDR3 spans 13 amino acids. CDR1 SGHDT and CDR2 YYEEEE come from the germline V gene. The CDR3 region is CASRLTGGYGYTF. CDR3 in DNA: TGTGCCAGCAGGCTCACAGGGGGTTATGGCTACACCTTC.

The chain uses TRBV9 and TRBJ2-1; 7 nucleotides align to TRBD2. This CDR3 comprises 15 residues. V was clipped by 0 bases and J by 6 bases; unmatched bases: 6. Germline assignment: CDR1 SGDLS and CDR2 YYNGEE. DNA for the CDR3: TGTGCCAGCAGCGTAGGAACTAGCGTCTTCAATGAGCAGTTCTTC. Translating it yields CASSVGTSVFNEQFF.

J is TRBJ2-1 and V is TRBV6-4; 11 bases agree with TRBD2. Trimming at V came to 5 bases and at J to 1 base, leaving 7 bases not matched to a gene. The CDR3 extends over 17 amino acids. The V gene's germline CDR1 is MRHNA and CDR2 SNTAGT. This CDR3 is CASSSATSGISYNEQFF. The CDR3 DNA reads as TGTGCCAGCAGTTCAGCGACTAGCGGGATTTCCTACAATGAGCAGTTCTTC.

J is TRBJ1-5 and V is TRBV28, with a weak D call TRBD1 (5 bases). Germline V lookup: CDR1 MDHEN, CDR2 SYDVKM. The CDR3 is 14 amino acids. V lost 6 bases and J lost 5, with 14 bases in between. DNA of the CDR3: TGTGCCAGCAGGACAGCACTGATGCATCAGCCCCAGCATTTT. Encoded protein: CASRTALMHQPQHF.

J is TRBJ2-2 and V is TRBV5-1; 8 bases fit TRBD2. Germline V gene sequence: CDR1 SGHRS, CDR2 YFSETQ. The CDR3 runs 15 residues. V was pared by 4 bases and J by 0 bases, with 2 bases of the junction left unmatched. CDR3 sequence reads: CASSRLATNTGELFF. The CDR3 DNA reads as TGCGCCAGCAGCCGACTAGCGACGAACACCGGGGAGCTGTTTTTT.

The chain uses TRBV18 and TRBJ1-4; D call uncertain. The CDR3 is made up of 14 amino acids. Between the trimmed V and J ends, which lost 3 bases and 4 bases, there was a span of 9 bases. Germline CDR1 is KGHSH and CDR2 is LQKENI. The CDR3 nucleotides read TGTGCCAGCTCACCCGATAGCGGTAATGAAAAACTGTTTTTT. As protein: CASSPDSGNEKLFF.